These 22 T cell receptor beta chains were all obtained from the same sample, sequenced in a study of control samples from healthy donors and cancer patients. Profiling relied on immunoSEQ multiplex PCR, and the TCRdb table lists in-frame clones only, not all of them. The sample shows approximately 220,000 clones, about 95% of them seen only once. Sequencing was done on a sample of blood. These receptors all come from a man in his forties or fifties in good health.

V gene TRBV2 combines with J gene TRBJ1-1; D gene unclear. This CDR3 has 14 amino acids. Germline values: CDR1 SNHLY, CDR2 FYNNEI. Trimming took off 0 bases at V and 2 bases at J, with 7 bases between the two ends. DNA for the CDR3: TGTGCCAGCAGTGAAGCGGGGTTCAACACTGAAGCTTTCTTT. This gives the protein CASSEAGFNTEAFF.

V is TRBV18 and J is TRBJ1-1, with a tentative D call TRBD1 (5 bases). V dropped 6 bases and J dropped 14 bases, with 16 bases sitting between them. From germline, CDR1 is KGHSH and CDR2 LQKENI. The CDR3 has 11 amino acids. The CDR3 region has the DNA TGTGCCAGCTCGGATACTGGGGGATCGTTCTTT. Translation gives CASSDTGGSFF.

V usage is TRBV7-2 and J usage is TRBJ2-1; 9 positions match TRBD2. V lost 2 bases to trimming and J lost 1 base; unmatched junction nucleotides: 3. CDR1 is SGHTA, CDR2 FQGNSA, per germline. The CDR3 sequence is 16 residues long. CDR3 in DNA: TGTGCCAGCAGCTTAATTAGCGGGGGTTCCTACAATGAGCAGTTCTTC. Protein product: CASSLISGGSYNEQFF. The whole variable domain, remainder taken from reference TRBV7-2 and TRBJ2-1, is GAGVSQSPSNKVTEKGKDVELRCDPISGHTALYWYRQSLGQGLEFLIYFQGNSAPDKSGLPSDRFSAERTGGSVSTLTIQRTQQEDSAVYLCASSLISGGSYNEQFFGPGTRLTVL.

The gene calls are TRBV7-2 and TRBJ1-5; D possibly corresponds to TRBD1 (5 bases). The CDR3 covers 14 residues. Looked up from germline, CDR1 is SGHTA and CDR2 is FQGNSA. The ends were cut back, 1 base at V and 11 bases at J, with 15 bases in the middle. The CDR3 is CASSLDRGSASQHF. DNA for the CDR3: TGTGCCAGCAGCTTAGATCGGGGGTCGGCTTCCCAGCATTTT. The variable domain in full, with the rest retrieved from reference TRBV7-2 and TRBJ1-5, is GAGVSQSPSNKVTEKGKDVELRCDPISGHTALYWYRQSLGQGLEFLIYFQGNSAPDKSGLPSDRFSAERTGGSVSTLTIQRTQQEDSAVYLCASSLDRGSASQHFGDGTRLSIL.

The chain carries TRBV7-2 and TRBJ1-4, with 8 nucleotides matching TRBD1. V was pared by 4 bases and J by 8 bases, with 6 bases of the junction left unmatched. CDR3 length equals 14 residues. The germline V gene has CDR1 SGHTA and CDR2 FQGNSA. The CDR3 DNA follows: TGTGCCAGCAGCTCCAGGGGGCTGCGGGAAAAACTGTTTTTT. The encoded protein is CASSSRGLREKLFF.

The gene calls are TRBV6-6 and TRBJ1-2; 10 nucleotides match TRBD1. This CDR3 has 16 amino acids. Germline lookup yields CDR1 MNHNY and CDR2 SVGAGI (reference sequence). With 0 bases clipped from V and 6 bases from J, the junction kept 7 bases outside the gene matches. This CDR3 reads CASSYSDRGYDDGYTF. The CDR3 region has the DNA TGTGCCAGCAGTTACTCGGACAGGGGGTACGATGATGGCTACACCTTC.

The rearrangement joins TRBV6-5 to TRBJ1-6; no reliable D call. Trimming removed 2 bases from V and 8 bases from J, with 10 bases in between. The CDR3 extends over 14 amino acids. CDR1 and CDR2 (germline): MNHEY, SVGAGI. The CDR3 region has the DNA TGTGCCAGCAGTTACGGGGAGGATCATTCACCCCTCCACTTT. Translation: CASSYGEDHSPLHF.

This clone was observed once. The J gene is TRBJ1-2, the V gene TRBV5-1, with 7 bases aligning to TRBD1. V lost 5 bases and J lost 6; bases outside the gene matches: 10. Germline CDR1 SGHRS, CDR2 YFSETQ. This CDR3 comprises 14 residues. The DNA of the CDR3 is TGCGCCAGCAGATCACAGGGGCTCGGAGATGGCTACACCTTC. This translates into CASRSQGLGDGYTF.

This clone was observed a single time. The chain couples TRBV20-1 to TRBJ1-2; D call uncertain. V lost 6 bases to trimming and J lost 4 bases, with 9 bases between them. The length of the CDR3 is 11 residues. Germline-derived CDR1 and CDR2 are DFQATT and SNEGSKA (reference sequence). DNA of the CDR3: TGCAGTGCGATGCCGGTCTATGGCTACACCTTC. This encodes CSAMPVYGYTF.

This clone was seen a single time. V usage is TRBV5-1 and J usage is TRBJ1-1; possibly TRBD1 for D (6 bases). The CDR3 contains 14 residues. V was clipped by 5 bases and J by 1 base, with 12 bases between them. Per germline, CDR1 SGHRS and CDR2 YFSETQ. The CDR3 bases are TGCGCCAGCAGAACGACAGGAAAGAACACTGAAGCTTTCTTT. Translation: CASRTTGKNTEAFF.

V gene TRBV28 combines with J gene TRBJ2-3; possibly TRBD2 for D (5 bases). This CDR3 is built from 15 residues. The V end was cut by 2 bases, the J end by 2 bases, with 11 bases between. Germline V gene sequence: CDR1 MDHEN, CDR2 SYDVKM. CDR3 sequence reads: CASSLPGDSTDTQYF. As DNA, the CDR3 is TGTGCCAGCAGTTTACCCGGGGATTCCACAGATACGCAGTATTTT.

A few counts support this clone. The chain couples TRBV29-1 to TRBJ1-3; D gene uncertain. V was pared by 6 bases and J by 1 base, with 19 bases between. CDR3 length: 16 amino acids. CDR1 is SQVTM and CDR2 is ANQGSEA in the germline V gene. CDR3 in amino acids: CSVPPGGYLSGNTIYF. Here the CDR3 DNA reads TGCAGCGTCCCCCCCGGAGGGTATCTATCTGGAAACACCATATATTTT.

This clone was detected a few times. The chain carries TRBV6-2 or TRBV6-3 and TRBJ1-1, with TRBD1 identical over 8 bases. V was pared by 2 bases and J by 1 base, with 0 bases of the junction left unmatched. The CDR3 is 14 residues long. Germline values: CDR1 MNHEY, CDR2 SVGEGT. CDR3 sequence: CASSYDRGNTEAFF. CDR3 nucleotides: TGTGCCAGCAGTTACGACAGGGGGAACACTGAAGCTTTCTTT.

The rearrangement uses TRBV7-9 and TRBJ1-6, with 8 nucleotides matching TRBD1. Germline CDR1 SEHNR, CDR2 FQNEAQ (reference sequence). The CDR3 is 15 amino acids. J was trimmed by 6 bases and V by 5 bases; bases with no gene match: 6. This CDR3 reads CASSPRQGLNSPLHF. The CDR3 region has the DNA TGTGCCAGCAGCCCGAGACAGGGGCTTAATTCACCCCTCCACTTT.

This chain connects TRBV27 to TRBJ2-3, with 12 bases fitting TRBD2. Germline values: CDR1 MNHEY, CDR2 SMNVEV (reference sequence). V gave up 4 bases and J gave up 6 bases; unmatched junction bases: 11. This CDR3 has 17 residues. CDR3 sequence (DNA): TGTGCCAGCAGTTGGGTTCCTAGCGGGGGGGCCGGGGATACGCAGTATTTT. Translating gives CASSWVPSGGAGDTQYF.

The rearrangement uses TRBV6-1 and TRBJ1-6, with D possibly TRBD1 on 5 matching bases. The germline gives CDR1 MNHNS, CDR2 SASEGT. The CDR3 length is 15 residues. V lost 1 base to trimming and J lost 11 bases, with 15 bases between them. The CDR3 region is CASSEGGPRGAPLHF. DNA of the CDR3: TGTGCCAGCAGTGAAGGGGGACCCCGAGGCGCACCCCTCCACTTT.

This sequence joins TRBV28 and TRBJ1-5; maybe TRBD1 (5 bases). CDR3 length equals 17 residues. Germline assignment: CDR1 MDHEN and CDR2 SYDVKM. V lost 6 bases, J lost 2 bases, and 20 bases lay in between. In DNA form, the CDR3 reads TGTGCCAGCAGGGCGGGACTCGCCCAACGGGGCAATCAGCCCCAGCATTTT. It is translated as CASRAGLAQRGNQPQHF.

V usage is TRBV5-5 and J usage is TRBJ1-6; D is undetermined. CDR1 and CDR2 (germline): SGHKS, YYEKEE (reference sequence). The CDR3 extends over 14 amino acids. Trimming took 2 bases from V and 5 from J, leaving 8 bases between them. CDR3 protein: CASSFDGHNSPLHF. As DNA, the CDR3 is TGTGCCAGCAGCTTCGATGGGCATAATTCACCCCTCCACTTT.

This chain joins TRBV6-5 and TRBJ1-5, with D unresolved. The germline V and J ends were trimmed by 5 bases and 0 bases, with 8 bases remaining between them. This CDR3 spans 14 amino acids. From germline, CDR1 is MNHEY and CDR2 SVGAGI. The CDR3 region has the DNA TGTGCCAGCAGTCGACTGCATAGCAATCAGCCCCAGCATTTT. Its protein product is CASSRLHSNQPQHF.

The chain employs TRBV5-1 and TRBJ2-7, with TRBD2 as a possible D gene (6 bases). Trimming took 4 bases from V and 1 from J, leaving 15 bases between them. The germline CDR1 and CDR2 sequences are SGHRS and YFSETQ. This CDR3 region has 15 residues. The CDR3 reads CASSEGPGGSYEQYF. The CDR3 coding sequence is TGCGCCAGCAGCGAGGGACCTGGGGGGTCCTACGAGCAGTACTTC.

The chain uses TRBV6-2 or TRBV6-3 and TRBJ1-2; D may be TRBD1 (5 bases). Per the germline V gene, CDR1 is MNHEY and CDR2 is SVGEGT. CDR3 length: 13 amino acids. Trimming took off 4 bases at V and 7 bases at J, with 13 bases between the two ends. Written as DNA, the CDR3 is TGTGCCAGCAGTTTTGGGGGTTGGCCTGGCTACACCTTC. Translated, it gives CASSFGGWPGYTF.

The chain employs TRBV2 and TRBJ1-6; a possible D gene is TRBD1 (5 bases). Deletions cut 3 bases from V and 8 bases from J, with 14 bases between. The CDR3 length is 15 residues. The germline CDR1 and CDR2 sequences are SNHLY and FYNNEI. In DNA, the CDR3 is TGTGCCAGCAGTGAGGGCAGGGCGGGATATTCACCCCTCCACTTT. As protein: CASSEGRAGYSPLHF.